The source of this TCR beta chain is a study of neurological immune-mediated disorders. Study summary: The roughly 34 patients with multiple sclerosis comprised 31 relapsing-remitting cases and 3 secondary progressive cases. Study-level findings and limits: CDR3 amino acid sequences of expanded clones were not shared across subjects, a result suggesting private repertoires in all groups.

Template-switch 5'RACE cDNA synthesis added a 10-nucleotide unique molecular identifier. TCRdb reprocessed the 5' RACE reads via MiXCR and lists one record per CDR3 protein. This table holds about 88,000 distinct CDR3 sequences, 3.5% to 4% found once. Details on this clonotype: No antigen is known for it.

The study built unsorted libraries from 2 million PBMCs kept at -80 C. Material: PBMCs. This TCR was recovered from a young woman with multiple sclerosis.

The CDR3 nucleotides are TGCGCCAGCAGCTTATTACAGGGAGAAGCGCAGTACTTC. This encodes CASSLLQGEAQYF. The chain couples TRBV5-1 to TRBJ2-7; D is possibly TRBD1 (6 bases). The ends were cut back, 2 bases at V and 9 bases at J, with 15 bases in the middle. Germline-derived CDR1 and CDR2 are SGHRS and YFSETQ. The CDR3 is made up of 13 amino acids.